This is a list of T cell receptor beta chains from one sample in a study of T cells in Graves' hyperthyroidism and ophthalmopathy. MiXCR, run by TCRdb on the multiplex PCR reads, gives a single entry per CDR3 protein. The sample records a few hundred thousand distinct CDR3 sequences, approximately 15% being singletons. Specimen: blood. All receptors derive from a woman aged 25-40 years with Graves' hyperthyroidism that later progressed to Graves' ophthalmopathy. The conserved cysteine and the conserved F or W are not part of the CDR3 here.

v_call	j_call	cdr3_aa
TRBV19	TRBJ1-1	ASSIFGGLNTEAF
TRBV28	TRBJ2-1	ASSSYGTSVYNEQF
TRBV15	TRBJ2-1	ATSSETGSYNEQF
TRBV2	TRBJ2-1	ASSEEQGGGLYNEQF
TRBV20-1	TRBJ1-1	SALPGQVNTEAF
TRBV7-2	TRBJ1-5	ASSTGTAINQPQH
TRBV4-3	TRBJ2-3	ASSHGGRSTDTQY
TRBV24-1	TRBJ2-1	ATSDRTLDEAEQF
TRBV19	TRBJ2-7	ASTPTGTDNAYEQY
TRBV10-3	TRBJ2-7	AISEVISGYEQY
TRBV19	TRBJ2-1	ASSWRSGSPNEQF
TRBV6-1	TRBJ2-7	ASRKGQNVYEQY
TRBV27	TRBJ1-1	ASSPGPQGTEAF
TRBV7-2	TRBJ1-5	ASSLLDSNQPQH
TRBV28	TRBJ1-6	ASRQNSPLH
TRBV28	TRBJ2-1	ASSPFSGSNYNEQF
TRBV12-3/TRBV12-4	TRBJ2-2	ASGLGAGVGELF
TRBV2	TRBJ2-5	ASSEYEGKTQY
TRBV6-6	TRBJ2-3	ASSYSIGGTDTQY
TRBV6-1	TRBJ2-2	ASTMRRDGELF
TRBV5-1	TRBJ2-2	ASSSGNLNTGELF
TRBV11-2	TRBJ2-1	ASSPLSEDNEQF
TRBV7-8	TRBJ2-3	ASSLRGTRSLRDTQY
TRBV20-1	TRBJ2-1	SDIPHTGTRDEQF
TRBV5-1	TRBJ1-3	ASSTQGGNTIY
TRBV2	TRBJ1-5	ASSPWGNQPQH
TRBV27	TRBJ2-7	ASSLGFTYEQY
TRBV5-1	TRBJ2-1	ASSATGTTGNEQF
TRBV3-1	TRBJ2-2	ASSQTGTSVGELF
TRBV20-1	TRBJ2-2	SASFSGTGELF
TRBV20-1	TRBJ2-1	SARDKETSIIDEQF
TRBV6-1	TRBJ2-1	ASSRTSGRYEQF
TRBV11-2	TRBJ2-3	ASSLQIHTDTQY
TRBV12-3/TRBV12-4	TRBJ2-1	ASNRGTPNNEQF
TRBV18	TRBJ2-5	ASSPRKETQY
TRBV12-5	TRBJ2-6	ASGLVYWGRGTGANVLT
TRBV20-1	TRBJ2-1	SARRGPEQF
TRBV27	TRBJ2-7	ASSFPPSRGRDYEQY
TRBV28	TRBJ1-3	ASSSRGQNGNTIY
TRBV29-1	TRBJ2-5	SVEVGPRETQY
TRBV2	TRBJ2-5	ASSDRTSGGETQY
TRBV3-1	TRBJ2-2	ASSQDWLGTGELF
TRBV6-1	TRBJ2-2	ASSEDRSNTGELF
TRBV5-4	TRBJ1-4	ASSRGPGGEIGEKLF
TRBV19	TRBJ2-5	ASSQNPAGTQETQY
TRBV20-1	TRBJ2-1	SASPPSGPYNEQF
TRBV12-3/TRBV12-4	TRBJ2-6	ASSLRGRGPIGANVLT
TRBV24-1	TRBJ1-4	ATSDSVKLF
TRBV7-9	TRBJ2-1	ASSPRTSGKVGSYNEQF
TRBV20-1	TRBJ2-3	SAPGTSESTDTQY
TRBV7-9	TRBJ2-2	ASSPTSGFTLPGELF
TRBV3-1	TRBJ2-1	ASSETDRTGRDEQF
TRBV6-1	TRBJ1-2	ASSSLSNYGYT